This TCR beta chain was captured by sequencing in a study of blood T cell repertoires in COVID-19. In the study overall: Collection of acute and convalescent COVID-19 samples took place in the United States, Italy and Spain. PBMCs, B-cell-depleted T cells, or T cells were the source of the cDNA or gDNA that made up the material.

In the authors' methods: By means of reference gene primer amplification, nucleated cell counts were estimated. Some clones are missing from TCRdb's copy, which holds only in-frame ones; the method was immunoSEQ multiplex PCR. The V and J calls and the clone size are those of that table, but D and trimming were determined from the DNA. The sample holds tens of thousands of clones, around 80% seen once. In germline, CDR1 is SGHAT, CDR2 FQNNGV. This CDR3 has 15 residues. The germline V and J ends were trimmed by 5 bases and 3 bases, with 14 bases remaining between them. The receptor was derived from a man aged 50 to 59 with acute or convalescent COVID-19. The chain joins TRBV11-2 to TRBJ1-5; D not resolved. The sample comprised peripheral blood. The CDR3 here is CASSRSGGSNQPQHF. In DNA, the CDR3 is TGTGCCAGCAGCAGATCCGGAGGCTCCAATCAGCCCCAGCATTTT.